The 30 T cell receptor beta chains below were found in one sample sequenced in a study of blood T cells in healthy people across ages. The authors ran a second PCR of about 7 to 11 cycles using a sample-barcoded 5' primer and a J-beta primer mix. TCRdb analysed the 5' RACE reads with MiXCR anew, one entry per CDR3 protein. The sample shows 650,000 to 700,000 distinct CDR3 sequences, under 65% of them seen only once. Specimen: blood. The receptors derive from a woman of 80 years or more in good health.

This clonotype came up a few times. The genes are TRBV7-9 and TRBJ1-4, with 7 positions matching TRBD1. V lost 2 bases and J lost 8; bases outside the gene matches: 14. The CDR3 extends over 17 amino acids. The V gene's germline CDR1 is SEHNR and CDR2 FQNEAQ (reference sequence). The CDR3 loop is CASSLQTGRQFGEKLFF. The CDR3 DNA reads TGTGCCAGCAGCTTACAGACAGGGCGGCAATTCGGGGAAAAACTGTTTTTT. The whole variable domain, remainder taken from reference TRBV7-9 and TRBJ1-4, is DTGVSQNPRHKITKRGQNVTFRCDPISEHNRLYWYRQTLGQGPEFLTYFQNEAQLEKSRLLSDRFSAERPKGSFSTLEIQRTEQGDSAMYLCASSLQTGRQFGEKLFFGSGTQLSVL.

This chain connects TRBV20-1 to TRBJ2-1; 9 bases line up with TRBD2. The CDR3 is 19 residues long. J was trimmed by 5 bases and V by 5 bases; bases with no gene match: 22. From germline, CDR1 is DFQATT and CDR2 SNEGSKA (reference sequence). The CDR3 here is CSASQGLPLLAGKDNEQFF. CDR3 DNA sequence: TGCAGTGCTTCGCAAGGGCTACCCTTGCTAGCGGGGAAAGACAATGAGCAGTTCTTC.

This clonotype was detected once. It may be a read error: a sequence one base away is much more abundant. The genes are TRBV5-1 and TRBJ2-1; D possibly corresponds to TRBD2 (5 bases). The CDR3 spans 14 residues. From germline, CDR1 is SGHRS and CDR2 YFSETQ. V was trimmed by 6 bases and J by 10 bases, leaving 20 bases between them. CDR3 coding DNA: TGCGCCAGCAACTTCCTAGCTCTGATGGGAGAGCAGTTCTTC. Translated: CASNFLALMGEQFF. The full variable domain, rest sourced from reference TRBV5-1 and TRBJ2-1, is KAGVTQTPRYLIKTRGQQVTLSCSPISGHRSVSWYQQTPGQGLQFLFEYFSETQRNKGNFPGRFSGRQFSNSRSEMNVSTLELGDSALYLCASNFLALMGEQFFGPGTRLTVL.

The rearrangement joins TRBV7-8 to TRBJ2-3, with TRBD2 matching over 7 bases. This CDR3 comprises 15 residues. CDR1 is SGHVS and CDR2 is FQNEAQ in the germline V gene. V was clipped by 5 bases and J by 5 bases; unmatched bases: 10. The CDR3 nucleotides read TGTGCCAGCAGCCTCCGACCGGGGGGTGGAGATACGCAGTATTTT. The encoded protein is CASSLRPGGGDTQYF.

The chain links TRBV4-1 to TRBJ1-4; 7 positions agree with TRBD1. Trimming at V came to 5 bases and at J to 3 bases, leaving 9 bases not matched to a gene. Germline loops: CDR1 MGHRA, CDR2 YSYEKL. This CDR3 contains 16 residues. CDR3 sequence: CASSNNPGQPNEKLFF. The CDR3 bases are TGCGCCAGCAGCAACAATCCGGGACAGCCTAATGAAAAACTGTTTTTT.

This chain joins TRBV4-1 and TRBJ2-1; D may match TRBD1 or TRBD2 (6 bases each). The CDR3 loop spans 15 amino acids. Germline lookup yields CDR1 MGHRA and CDR2 YSYEKL. V was trimmed by 1 base and J by 3 bases, leaving 10 bases between them. For the CDR3, the DNA is TGCGCCAGCAGCCAAGTGGGGGGCGACTACAATGAGCAGTTCTTC. As protein: CASSQVGGDYNEQFF.

This clonotype was recorded a few times. The J gene is TRBJ2-3, the V gene TRBV28; 7 nucleotides align to TRBD1. Germline CDR1 reads MDHEN; CDR2 reads SYDVKM. This CDR3 has 14 residues. V was pared by 6 bases and J by 4 bases, with 7 bases of the junction left unmatched. The DNA for the CDR3 is TGTGCCAGCAGACCGAGAGGGGGCGCAGATACGCAGTATTTT. Encoded protein: CASRPRGGADTQYF.

The gene calls are TRBV7-8 and TRBJ2-3, with D perhaps TRBD2 (5 bases). The germline gives CDR1 SGHVS, CDR2 FQNEAQ. The CDR3 length is 13 residues. V lost 7 bases, J lost 4 bases, and 12 bases lay in between. CDR3 coding DNA: TGTGCCAGCAACCACGGGGTGGCAGATACGCAGTATTTT. It specifies CASNHGVADTQYF. Complete variable domain (other parts from reference TRBV7-8 and TRBJ2-3): GAGVSQSPRYKVAKRGQDVALRCDPISGHVSLFWYQQALGQGPEFLTYFQNEAQLDKSGLPSDRFFAERPEGSVSTLKIQRTQQEDSAVYLCASNHGVADTQYFGPGTRLTVL.

This clonotype was seen once. The chain employs TRBV7-9 and TRBJ2-5; D unclear. The DNA end lines up better with TRBJ2-7; the J call may be wrong. The CDR3 has 12 amino acids. Germline V gene lookup returns CDR1 SEHNR and CDR2 FQNEAQ (reference sequence). In DNA, the CDR3 is TGTGCCAGCAGGTCGATAGTAGGCGAGCAGTACTTC. This sequence encodes CASRSIVGEQYF.

J is TRBJ2-4 and V is TRBV5-1; TRBD1 might be the D (6 bases). V shed 4 bases and J shed 3 bases, with 11 bases lying between them. Germline CDR1 SGHRS, CDR2 YFSETQ. The CDR3 runs 14 residues. Here the CDR3 reads CASSETGYKNIQYF. CDR3 DNA: TGCGCCAGCAGCGAGACAGGATACAAAAACATTCAGTACTTC.

This clonotype appeared a single time. CDR3 in amino acids: CASRGTGGAKNIQYF. The CDR3 nucleotides are TGTGCCAGCAGGGGGACAGGGGGAGCCAAAAACATTCAGTACTTC. The gene calls are TRBV28 and TRBJ2-4, with 11 bases that match TRBD1. This CDR3 has 15 amino acids. Looked up from germline, CDR1 is MDHEN and CDR2 is SYDVKM. The ends lost 6 bases at V and 0 bases at J; junction bases unmatched: 1.

In DNA form, the CDR3 reads TGCGCCAGCAGCCAAGCCAGGGGCATTGAGCAGTTCTTC. Amino acid sequence: CASSQARGIEQFF. The chain links TRBV4-1 to TRBJ2-1; the D gene is possibly TRBD1 (6 bases). Germline CDR1 reads MGHRA; CDR2 reads YSYEKL. Between the trimmed V and J ends, which lost 1 base and 9 bases, there was a span of 10 bases. The CDR3 length is 13 residues.

This rearrangement joins TRBV20-1 to TRBJ2-5; 10 bases align to TRBD2. V lost 2 bases to trimming and J lost 4 bases; unmatched junction nucleotides: 4. The CDR3 has 14 residues. The V gene's germline CDR1 is DFQATT and CDR2 SNEGSKA (reference sequence). Written as DNA, the CDR3 is TGCAGTGCTAGAAGAGCGGGAGGGCGAGAGACCCAGTACTTC. Translating gives CSARRAGGRETQYF.

Regarding this clonotype: This may stem from a read error, because a much larger clone lies one nucleotide away. The gene calls are TRBV10-3 and TRBJ2-3; 7 nucleotides line up with TRBD1. In germline, CDR1 is ENHRY, CDR2 SYGVKD. There are 12 residues in the CDR3. V shed 10 bases, J shed 4 bases, and the junction held 5 bases outside the gene matches. CDR3 loop: CARRGPADTQYF. The DNA for the CDR3 is TGTGCCAGAAGGGGGCCGGCAGATACGCAGTATTTT.

The chain links TRBV15 to TRBJ2-1; D is perhaps TRBD2 (5 bases). This CDR3 is built from 14 residues. V was trimmed by 5 bases and J by 2 bases, leaving 10 bases between them. Germline V lookup: CDR1 LNHNV, CDR2 YYDKDF (reference sequence). DNA for the CDR3: TGTGCCACCAGCCAGACTATCCCCTACAATGAGCAGTTCTTC. This encodes CATSQTIPYNEQFF. Together with reference TRBV15 and TRBJ2-1, the CDR3 gives the full variable domain: DAMVIQNPRYQVTQFGKPVTLSCSQTLNHNVMYWYQQKSSQAPKLLFHYYDKDFNNEADTPDNFQSRRPNTSFCFLDIRSPGLGDTAMYLCATSQTIPYNEQFFGPGTRLTVL.

This clonotype showed up just a few times. The rearrangement joins TRBV20-1 to TRBJ2-2; a weak D match, TRBD2 (6 bases). There are 18 residues in the CDR3. CDR1 DFQATT and CDR2 SNEGSKA come from the germline V gene (reference sequence). The germline V and J ends were trimmed by 5 bases and 4 bases, with 26 bases remaining between them. The CDR3 bases are TGCAGTGCTTCCCCCCTCCCCGGGAGCACAAGGGGCACCGGGGAGCTGTTTTTT. Its translation: CSASPLPGSTRGTGELFF.

This chain uses TRBV20-1 with TRBJ1-4, with a tentative D call TRBD1 (5 bases). The CDR3 is made up of 14 amino acids. V lost 8 bases and J lost 0, with 13 bases in between. CDR1 is DFQATT, CDR2 SNEGSKA, per germline (reference sequence). This CDR3 is CSISGGSTNEKLFF. The CDR3 coding sequence is TGCAGTATAAGCGGGGGGTCAACTAATGAAAAACTGTTTTTT.

V usage is TRBV25-1 and J usage is TRBJ2-7, with D maybe TRBD1 (6 bases). V was pared by 2 bases and J by 2 bases, with 10 bases between. From germline, CDR1 is MGHDK and CDR2 SYGVNS. CDR3 length equals 14 residues. CDR3 nucleotides: TGTGCCAGCAGTGAAGACAGGTTTCCCTACGAGCAGTACTTC. This translates into CASSEDRFPYEQYF.

Turning to this clonotype: With a much larger clone just one base away, this may be a read error. V gene TRBV6-6 combines with J gene TRBJ1-5; no definite D call. V was trimmed by 5 bases and J by 0 bases, leaving 8 bases between them. This CDR3 comprises 14 residues. Per the germline V gene, CDR1 is MNHNY and CDR2 is SVGAGI (reference sequence). The CDR3 DNA reads as TGTGCCAGCAGTCCCGTTGCTAGCAATCAGCCCCAGCATTTT. Translating gives CASSPVASNQPQHF.

J is TRBJ2-1 and V is TRBV2; D is uncertain. The CDR3 has 13 residues. V was clipped by 6 bases and J by 12 bases, with 18 bases between them. CDR1 SNHLY and CDR2 FYNNEI come from the germline V gene. CDR3 nucleotides: TGTGCCAGCAGCCCGGCTGCGTTGTCTGGGCAGTTCTTC. This encodes CASSPAALSGQFF. The variable domain in full, completed from reference TRBV2 and TRBJ2-1, reads EPEVTQTPSHQVTQMGQEVILRCVPISNHLYFYWYRQILGQKVEFLVSFYNNEISEKSEIFDDQFSVERPDGSNFTLKIRSTKLEDSAMYFCASSPAALSGQFFGPGTRLTVL.

This clonotype was found a few times. V usage is TRBV12-3 or TRBV12-4 and J usage is TRBJ1-5, with D possibly TRBD1 on 6 matching bases. This CDR3 contains 14 residues. Between the trimmed V and J ends, which lost 4 bases and 7 bases, there was a span of 14 bases. In nucleotides, the CDR3 is TGTGCCAGCAGTTCCCCGGGACAATACCAGCCCCAGCATTTT. Its translation: CASSSPGQYQPQHF.

This clonotype appeared many times. CDR3 in DNA: TGTGCCAGCAGCACACAAACCGGGACAGGGATAAATACGCAGTATTTT. Its protein product is CASSTQTGTGINTQYF. V usage is TRBV9 and J usage is TRBJ2-3, with 9 bases matching TRBD1. Germline lookup yields CDR1 SGDLS and CDR2 YYNGEE. The CDR3 runs to 16 residues. The trim removed 4 bases at V and 7 bases at J, leaving 13 bases unmatched.

The J gene is TRBJ2-3, the V gene TRBV10-3; D possibly matches TRBD1 or TRBD2 (5 bases each). Trimming left V 0 bases short and J 2 bases short, with 9 bases between. CDR3 length: 15 residues. Germline V CDR1 and CDR2: ENHRY, SYGVKD. CDR3: CAISESNGATDTQYF. CDR3 DNA: TGTGCCATCAGTGAGTCGAACGGGGCCACAGATACGCAGTATTTT.

The chain carries TRBV20-1 and TRBJ2-3; 7 nucleotides match TRBD1. Germline V lookup: CDR1 DFQATT, CDR2 SNEGSKA (reference sequence). With V trimmed by 3 bases and J by 5 bases, 8 bases remained unmatched. The CDR3 totals 14 residues. CDR3 amino acids: CSASRQGEQDTQYF. CDR3 DNA: TGCAGTGCTAGTAGGCAGGGGGAGCAAGATACGCAGTATTTT.

The sample holds one count of this clonotype. This chain joins TRBV4-1 and TRBJ1-3, with D possibly matching TRBD1 (5 bases). The germline CDR1 and CDR2 sequences are MGHRA and YSYEKL. CDR3 length: 16 amino acids. Trimming stripped 2 bases from V and 0 bases from J, with 11 bases between. The DNA for the CDR3 is TGCGCCAGCAGCCAACTGGGACCGATCTCTGGAAACACCATATATTTT. It codes for CASSQLGPISGNTIYF.

This clonotype was counted a few times. The chain couples TRBV9 to TRBJ1-5; D not certain. Germline V gene lookup returns CDR1 SGDLS and CDR2 YYNGEE. This CDR3 is built from 15 residues. V shed 0 bases and J shed 6 bases, with 13 bases lying between them. CDR3 loop: CASSVEGFRVQPQHF. The CDR3, as DNA: TGTGCCAGCAGCGTAGAAGGCTTTAGGGTTCAGCCCCAGCATTTT.

This sequence joins TRBV5-1 and TRBJ1-2; D might be TRBD1 (5 bases). Trimming shortened V by 4 bases and J by 12 bases, and 22 bases separated the two germline ends. Per the germline V gene, CDR1 is SGHRS and CDR2 is YFSETQ. The CDR3 consists of 14 residues. CDR3: CASSAAQGNVIDTF. CDR3 in DNA: TGCGCCAGCAGCGCCGCTCAGGGAAATGTTATCGACACCTTC.

A remark on this clonotype: Germline and junction disagree at one end, which may indicate a read error. The rearrangement links TRBV11-1 to TRBJ2-1; D might be TRBD1 (6 bases). The J call is in doubt because the DNA end fits TRBJ2-7 better. Germline V gene data show CDR1 as SGHAT and CDR2 as FQDESV (reference sequence). The CDR3 has 14 residues. CDR3 in amino acids: CASSSRTAGYKQYF. The DNA for the CDR3 is TGTGCCAGCAGTTCGAGGACAGCTGGCTACAAGCAGTACTTC.

This clonotype showed up just once. This may be a read error, as it is one base from a much larger clone. V usage is TRBV7-9 and J usage is TRBJ2-7; TRBD2 agrees at 9 bases. The V gene's germline CDR1 is SEHNR and CDR2 FQNEAQ (reference sequence). The CDR3 sequence is 14 residues long. V was pared by 10 bases and J by 7 bases, with 14 bases of the junction left unmatched. CDR3 protein: CANRASGTHNEQYF. DNA of the CDR3: TGTGCCAACAGGGCTAGCGGGACTCACAATGAGCAGTACTTC.

This sequence joins TRBV2 and TRBJ2-1, with TRBD1 matching 11 bases. Looked up from germline, CDR1 is SNHLY and CDR2 is FYNNEI. The CDR3 contains 15 residues. The junction had 5 bases not matched to a gene; V was cut back by 4 bases and J by 6 bases. The CDR3 here is CASSAYGTGGNEQFF. Written as DNA, the CDR3 is TGTGCCAGCAGTGCATACGGGACAGGGGGCAATGAGCAGTTCTTC.